The entry below describes one T cell receptor beta chain. No cognate antigen has been identified for it. Base qualities were left out, and no much larger clone turns up one base away. The CDR3 regions of human TCRbeta chains were subjected to immunosequencing. The paper's processing steps were these. Repertoire TCRs were checked for matches against a reference library of SARS-CoV-2-specific TCRs that had been generated using the MIRA antigen-specificity platform. Breadth was defined as the fraction of unique TCRs that were SARS-CoV-2-associated, and depth was defined as the fraction of total T cells that were SARS-CoV-2-associated. Using the MIRA data, every spike-specific TCR was mapped to the spike region that the TCR reacted to and assigned to either a CD4 or a CD8 class. Log10-transformed breadth and depth values were compared by one-way ANOVA with Sidak's multiple comparisons tests. Not all clones reach the TCRdb copy of this immuneACCESS table, which keeps in-frame sequences only. Checked studies attribute under half of the gap to unresolved V genes and leave the rest unexplained. The DNA was the basis for D and trimming; V, J and clone size are from that table. This sample gives 160,000 or so clones in total; about 92% of them show up just once. 2.6% of the sample rests with the top ten.

The sample comes from a study of T cell responses to AZD1222 COVID-19 vaccine (dated by TCRdb to the early 2020s). In terms of the full investigation: AZD1222 recipients whose second dose came at about 4 weeks and those whose second dose came at about 12 weeks were combined into one group, since spike-specific TCR depth and breadth did not differ between the two schedules. A total of under 250 trial participants underwent TCR sequencing, of whom nearly 210 had received two doses of AZD1222 and some 25 had received two doses of the MenACWY control vaccine. Trial participants were enrolled into age subgroups of 18-55, 56-69 and 70-plus years, which contained approximately 150, 28 and 58 TCR-sequenced participants, respectively.

What the authors observed across the whole study: A significant rise in spike-specific TCR breadth and depth was observed after two AZD1222 doses relative to day 0 and relative to MenACWY recipients. Reportedly, almost half of the unique spike-specific TCRs recognized epitopes lying outside the regions that are mutated in the B.1.351 and B.1.1.7 variants. Conclusions about previously exposed vaccinees are limited, since just 5 or 6 AZD1222 recipients were seropositive for SARS-CoV-2 at baseline. In the small 56-69-year group, the increase in depth fell short of significance, most likely because of low power. Vaccine-associated CD4 TCRs spanned the whole spike protein, with dominant responses in regions 160-218 and 743-854. Because no day 14 peak-response samples were available, the repertoires could be characterized only after the peak T cell response. Most participants were white British and females outnumbered males, and the authors suggested that clonal diversity may have been underestimated.

The time point label corresponds to: baseline before first vaccination. Vaccinee samples were obtained from the UK trials COV001 and COV002, which included a single-blind randomized controlled phase 2/3 trial of AZD1222 (ChAdOx1 nCoV-19) in healthy adults. Trial participant PBMC samples were collected at day 0 and day 28 after the second dose for TCRbeta chain sequencing. CDR1 and CDR2 are drawn from the germline V gene (reference sequence): PRHDT, FYEKMQ. From the cysteine up to the phenylalanine, the CDR3 has a length of 14 residues. CDR3 DNA only is kept here, 42 bases in frame from base 1. Trimming accounts for 3 bases at V and 4 bases at J, while the number of junction bases matched to no gene is 2.

The chain uses TRBV13 and TRBJ1-1; 10 bases in the middle match TRBD1. The source material was peripheral blood, sampled on day 0 of AZD1222 vaccination. The receptor's source is an adult in good health. The DNA is as follows: TGTGCCAGCAGCTTGGGGGACAGGGGCACTGAAGCTTTCTTT. This yields the protein CASSLGDRGTEAFF.